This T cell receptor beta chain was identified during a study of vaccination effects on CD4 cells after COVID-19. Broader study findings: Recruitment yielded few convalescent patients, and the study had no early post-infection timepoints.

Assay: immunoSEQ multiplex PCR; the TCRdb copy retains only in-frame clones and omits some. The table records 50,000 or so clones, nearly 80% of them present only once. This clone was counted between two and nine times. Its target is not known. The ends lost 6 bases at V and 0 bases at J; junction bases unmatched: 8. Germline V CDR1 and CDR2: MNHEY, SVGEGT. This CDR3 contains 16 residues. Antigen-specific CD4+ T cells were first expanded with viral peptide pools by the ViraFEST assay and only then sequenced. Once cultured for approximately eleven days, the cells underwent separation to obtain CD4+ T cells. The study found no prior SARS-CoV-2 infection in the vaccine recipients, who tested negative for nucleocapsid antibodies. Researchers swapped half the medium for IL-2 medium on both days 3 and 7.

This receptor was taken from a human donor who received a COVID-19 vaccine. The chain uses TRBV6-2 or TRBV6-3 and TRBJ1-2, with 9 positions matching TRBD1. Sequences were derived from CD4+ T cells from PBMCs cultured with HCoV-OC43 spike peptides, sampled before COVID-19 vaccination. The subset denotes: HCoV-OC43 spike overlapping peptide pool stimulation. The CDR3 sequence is CASSFEYRGPNYGYTF. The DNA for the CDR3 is TGTGCCAGCAGCTTCGAATACAGGGGGCCTAACTATGGCTACACCTTC.